This TCR beta chain originates from a study of blood T cell repertoires in COVID-19. Study as a whole: Acute and convalescent COVID-19 specimens originated in the United States, Italy and Spain. PBMCs, B-cell-depleted T cells, or T cells were the source of the cDNA or gDNA that made up the material.

Germline CDR1 SEHNR, CDR2 FQNEAQ (reference sequence). Trimming removed 1 base from V and 9 bases from J, with 6 bases in between. The CDR3 totals 11 residues. Authors' methods: Cell counts per sample came from amplifying reference gene primers. Repertoires were generated with immunoSEQ multiplex PCR, while TCRdb's copy carries only in-frame clones and drops some. Clonal size and the V and J genes are those of that table, whereas D and trimming came from the DNA. Of around 83,000 clones in the sample, 70% to 90% are singletons; the top ten hold about 14%. This clone appeared once. The rearrangement joins TRBV7-9 to TRBJ2-5, with D perhaps TRBD1 (6 bases). Sequencing input: peripheral blood. This receptor was taken from a woman aged 70-85 years with acute or convalescent COVID-19. The CDR3 bases are TGTGCCAGCAGCTTAGGGGGGCCCCAGTACTTC. It specifies CASSLGGPQYF.